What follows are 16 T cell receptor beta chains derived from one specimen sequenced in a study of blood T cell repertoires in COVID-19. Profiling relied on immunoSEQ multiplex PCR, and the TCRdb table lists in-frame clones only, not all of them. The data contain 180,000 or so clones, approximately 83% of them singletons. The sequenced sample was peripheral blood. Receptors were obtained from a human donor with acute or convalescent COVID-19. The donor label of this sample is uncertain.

CDR3 region: CASSPGTGNSGANVLTF. In DNA form, the CDR3 reads TGTGCCAGTAGTCCCGGGACAGGAAACTCTGGGGCCAACGTCCTGACTTTC. The chain links TRBV19 to TRBJ2-6, with 8 nucleotides matching TRBD1. Unmatched junction bases numbered 6, after V lost 5 bases and J lost 0 bases. The CDR3 runs 17 residues. Germline assignment: CDR1 LNHDA and CDR2 SQIVND (reference sequence). The complete variable domain, with remaining parts taken from reference TRBV19 and TRBJ2-6, reads DGGITQSPKYLFRKEGQNVTLSCEQNLNHDAMYWYRQDPGQGLRLIYYSQIVNDFQKGDIAEGYSVSREKKESFPLTVTSAQKNPTAFYLCASSPGTGNSGANVLTFGAGSRLTVL.

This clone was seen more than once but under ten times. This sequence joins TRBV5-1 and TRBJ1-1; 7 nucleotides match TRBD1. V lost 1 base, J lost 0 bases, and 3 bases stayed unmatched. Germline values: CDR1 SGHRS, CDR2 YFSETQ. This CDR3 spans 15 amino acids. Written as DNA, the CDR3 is TGCGCCAGCAGCTTGAGGGGACAGTTGAACACTGAAGCTTTCTTT. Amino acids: CASSLRGQLNTEAFF.

The CDR3 region has the DNA TGTGCCAGCAGGAACTTAGAGACCCAGTACTTC. It specifies CASRNLETQYF. The rearrangement joins TRBV6-6 to TRBJ2-5, with D hard to call. This CDR3 has 11 amino acids. The germline V gene encodes CDR1 MNHNY and CDR2 SVGAGI (reference sequence). The V end was cut by 6 bases, the J end by 4 bases, with 6 bases between.

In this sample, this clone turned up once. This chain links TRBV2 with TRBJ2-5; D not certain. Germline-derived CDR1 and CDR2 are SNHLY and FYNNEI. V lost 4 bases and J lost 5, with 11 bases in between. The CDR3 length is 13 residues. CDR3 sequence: CASSGELWETQYF. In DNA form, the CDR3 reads TGTGCCAGCAGTGGAGAGTTGTGGGAGACCCAGTACTTC.

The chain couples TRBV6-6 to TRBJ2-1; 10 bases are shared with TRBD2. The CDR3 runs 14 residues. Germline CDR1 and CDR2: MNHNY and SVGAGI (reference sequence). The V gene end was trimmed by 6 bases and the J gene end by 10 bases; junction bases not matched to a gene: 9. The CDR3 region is CASSPGTSVREQFF. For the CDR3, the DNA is TGTGCCAGCAGCCCCGGGACTAGCGTTCGGGAGCAGTTCTTC.

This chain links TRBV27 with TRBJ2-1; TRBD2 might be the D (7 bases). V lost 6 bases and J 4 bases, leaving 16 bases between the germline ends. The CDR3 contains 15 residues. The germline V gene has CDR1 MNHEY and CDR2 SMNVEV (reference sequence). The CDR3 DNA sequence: TGTGCCAGCAGCCCCCTACGGGGGGCATACAATGAGCAGTTCTTC. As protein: CASSPLRGAYNEQFF.

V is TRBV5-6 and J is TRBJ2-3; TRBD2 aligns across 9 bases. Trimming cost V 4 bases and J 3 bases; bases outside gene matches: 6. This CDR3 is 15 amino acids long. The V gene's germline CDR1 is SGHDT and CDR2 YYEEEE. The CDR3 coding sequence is TGTGCCAGCAGCCAGAGCGGGAGGCTAACAGATACGCAGTATTTT. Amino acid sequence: CASSQSGRLTDTQYF.

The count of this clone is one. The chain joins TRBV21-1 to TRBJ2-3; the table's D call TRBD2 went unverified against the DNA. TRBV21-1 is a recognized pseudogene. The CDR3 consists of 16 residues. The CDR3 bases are TGTGCCAGCAGCCGACAACTAGCGGGAGTCACGGATACGCAGTATTTT. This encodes CASSRQLAGVTDTQYF.

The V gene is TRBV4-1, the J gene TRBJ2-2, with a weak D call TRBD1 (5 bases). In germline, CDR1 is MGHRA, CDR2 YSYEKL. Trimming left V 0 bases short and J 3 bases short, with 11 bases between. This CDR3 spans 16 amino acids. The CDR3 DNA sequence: TGCGCCAGCAGCCAAGATCCCAGGGCCGACACCGGGGAGCTGTTTTTT. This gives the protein CASSQDPRADTGELFF.

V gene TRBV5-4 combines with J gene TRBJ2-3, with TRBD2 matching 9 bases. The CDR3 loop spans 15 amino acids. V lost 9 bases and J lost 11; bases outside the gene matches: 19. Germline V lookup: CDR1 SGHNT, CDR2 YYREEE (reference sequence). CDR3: CATTPGAGGPSGQYF. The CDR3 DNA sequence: TGTGCCACTACTCCGGGAGCGGGGGGCCCATCCGGGCAGTATTTT.

The DNA of the CDR3 is TGTGCCAGCAGCCTTGGGCGCTACGAGCAGTACTTC. It encodes CASSLGRYEQYF. The V call is TRBV12-3 or TRBV12-4, the J call TRBJ2-7, with D hard to call. The germline V and J ends were trimmed by 6 bases and 3 bases, with 9 bases remaining between them. The CDR3 length is 12 residues.

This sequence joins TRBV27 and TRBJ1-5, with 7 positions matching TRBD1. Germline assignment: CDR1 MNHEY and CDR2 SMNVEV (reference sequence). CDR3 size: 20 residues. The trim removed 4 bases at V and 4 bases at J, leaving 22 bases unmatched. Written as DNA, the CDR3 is TGTGCCAGCAGTTCCATCGGACCGGGACAGTCTCTTTTGCGGAATCAGCCCCAGCATTTT. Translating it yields CASSSIGPGQSLLRNQPQHF.

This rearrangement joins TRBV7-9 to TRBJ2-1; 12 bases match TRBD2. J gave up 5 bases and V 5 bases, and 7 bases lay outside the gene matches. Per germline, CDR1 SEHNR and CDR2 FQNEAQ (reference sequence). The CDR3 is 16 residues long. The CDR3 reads CASSPGLAGTHNEQFF. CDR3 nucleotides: TGTGCCAGCAGCCCTGGACTAGCGGGGACCCACAATGAGCAGTTCTTC.

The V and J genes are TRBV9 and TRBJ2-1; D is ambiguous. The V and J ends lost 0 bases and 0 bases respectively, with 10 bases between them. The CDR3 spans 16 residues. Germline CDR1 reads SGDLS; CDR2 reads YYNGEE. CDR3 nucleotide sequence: TGTGCCAGCAGCGTAGTAGGCGAGCGCTCCTACAATGAGCAGTTCTTC. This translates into CASSVVGERSYNEQFF.

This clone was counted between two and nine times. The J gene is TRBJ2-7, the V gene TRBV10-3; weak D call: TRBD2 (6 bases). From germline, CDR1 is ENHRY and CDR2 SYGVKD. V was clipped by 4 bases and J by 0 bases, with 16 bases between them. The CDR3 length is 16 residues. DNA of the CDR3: TGTGCCATCAGTGTTGGAGGGGACCTATCCTCCTACGAGCAGTACTTC. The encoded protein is CAISVGGDLSSYEQYF.

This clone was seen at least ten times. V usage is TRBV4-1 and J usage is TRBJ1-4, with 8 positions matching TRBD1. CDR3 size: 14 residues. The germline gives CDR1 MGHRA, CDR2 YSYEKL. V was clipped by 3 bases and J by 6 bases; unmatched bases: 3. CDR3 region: CASSQTGADEKLFF. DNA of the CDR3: TGCGCCAGCAGCCAGACAGGGGCCGATGAAAAACTGTTTTTT.